The rows below give T cell receptor beta chains drawn from one sample of a study of blood T cells in healthy people across ages. TCRdb passed the 5' RACE reads through MiXCR, listing each CDR3 protein once. Among 920,000 or so distinct CDR3 sequences listed, more than 40% were seen once. The sequenced material came from blood. These receptors all come from a woman aged 55-70 years in good health. Both conserved end residues are part of each CDR3. A D gene is named only where the DNA matches it firmly. Expanded clones get a size class; other rows say once, few or many, or leave the size out.

j_call	clone_size	d_call	v_call	cdr3_nt	cdr3_aa
TRBJ1-2	.	.	TRBV27	TGTGCCAGCAGTTTATCGAGGGGGGGTAGCTATGGCTACACCTTC	CASSLSRGGSYGYTF
TRBJ2-1	.	TRBD2	TRBV4-3	TGCGCCAGCAGCCAAGAATCTGGGAGGGCCGTGTCGTACAATGAGCAGTTCTTC	CASSQESGRAVSYNEQFF
TRBJ2-1	.	TRBD2	TRBV20-1	TGCAGTGCTATAAATAGCGGGGTGGCCTACAATGAGCAGTTCTTC	CSAINSGVAYNEQFF
TRBJ2-1	.	.	TRBV9	TGTGCCAGCAGCGTGAGGGAGCTTAATAACAATGAGCAGTTCTTC	CASSVRELNNNEQFF
TRBJ2-7	many	TRBD2	TRBV28	TGTGCCAGCAGTTTGGGAGCGGGAGTATCCTACGAGCAGTACTTC	CASSLGAGVSYEQYF
TRBJ1-2	.	TRBD1	TRBV30	TGTGCCTGGAGTGTACCGTGGACAGGGGTTTATGGCTACACCTTC	CAWSVPWTGVYGYTF
TRBJ1-5	.	.	TRBV2	TGTGCCAGCAGTGTAGGCGCCCGCAATCAGCCCCAGCATTTT	CASSVGARNQPQHF
TRBJ2-1	few	TRBD2	TRBV7-8	TGTGCCAGCAGCTTAAGTACTAGCGGGATCTACAATGAGCAGTTCTTC	CASSLSTSGIYNEQFF
TRBJ1-1	.	.	TRBV29-1	TGCAGCGTCCTGACCCTAGGTAGCACTGAAGCTTTCTTT	CSVLTLGSTEAFF
TRBJ2-7	.	.	TRBV6-1	TGTGCCAGCAGTGAAGCGCGGCACTACTACGAGCAGTACTTC	CASSEARHYYEQYF
TRBJ2-3	.	TRBD1	TRBV5-6	TGTGCCAGCAATCGACCGGGGACAGAAGACACAGATACGCAGTATTTT	CASNRPGTEDTDTQYF
TRBJ2-7	few	TRBD1	TRBV10-3	TGTGCCATCAGTCAGGGGGCGCCCTACGAGCAGTACTTC	CAISQGAPYEQYF
TRBJ2-7	.	.	TRBV6-5	TGTGCCAGCAAGACGACAGAGGGCGTCTACGAGCAGTACTTC	CASKTTEGVYEQYF
TRBJ1-2	.	.	TRBV2	TGTGCCAGCAACCCCGACGGGGATGGCTACACCTTC	CASNPDGDGYTF
TRBJ2-3	.	.	TRBV7-2	TGTGCCAGCAGCACCGATACGTACACAGATGCGCAGTATTTT	CASSTDTYTDAQYF
TRBJ2-7	.	.	TRBV20-1	TGCAGTGCTAGGGCGGACAGCCCCTACGAGCAGTACTTC	CSARADSPYEQYF
TRBJ1-2	.	TRBD1	TRBV15	TGTGCCACCAGCGGGAGAGCCAGGGGGACAGGAGGCTACACCTTC	CATSGRARGTGGYTF
TRBJ2-5	.	.	TRBV4-2	TGTGCCAGCAGCCAAGAGGGGACGGGAGAGACCCAGTACTTC	CASSQEGTGETQYF
TRBJ2-3	few	TRBD1	TRBV3-1	TGTGCCAGCAGCCATGGACAGGGGATAGTGCAGTATTTT	CASSHGQGIVQYF
TRBJ1-1	.	.	TRBV10-3	TGTGCCATCAGCGCGGGACTTATGAACACTGAAGCTTTCTTT	CAISAGLMNTEAFF
TRBJ1-1	.	.	TRBV27	TGTGCCAGCAGTTGGGCAGGACTGAACACTGAAGCTTTCTTT	CASSWAGLNTEAFF
TRBJ1-5	.	TRBD1	TRBV15	TGTGCCACCAGCGTAGACAGGGGGCAAGAACAGCCCCAGCATTTT	CATSVDRGQEQPQHF
TRBJ2-5	few	.	TRBV27	TGTGCCAGCAGTTATTTACGTAGCAGTCGGGAGACCCAGTACTTC	CASSYLRSSRETQYF
TRBJ1-1	.	TRBD1	TRBV7-9	TGTGCCAGCAGCCCACCTGGGACAGACATGAACACTGAAGCTTTCTTT	CASSPPGTDMNTEAFF
TRBJ1-1	.	.	TRBV20-1	TGCAGTGCTAGAGATGTGGGGGGATCGGAGTTCACTGAAGCTTTCTTT	CSARDVGGSEFTEAFF
TRBJ1-2	few	TRBD1	TRBV6-1	TGTGCCAGCGGGGTGGGACAGCCTAGTTATGGCTACACCTTC	CASGVGQPSYGYTF
TRBJ2-7	once	.	TRBV6-1	TGTGCCAGCAAGGACAGCGGCTACGAGCAGTACTTC	CASKDSGYEQYF
TRBJ2-1	.	TRBD1	TRBV5-5	TGTGCCAGCAGCTTGGATGGGACAGGGGATTACAATGAGCAGTTCTTC	CASSLDGTGDYNEQFF
TRBJ2-5	.	.	TRBV20-1	TGCAGTGCTAGGGGACTCGGAGAGACCCAGTACTTC	CSARGLGETQYF
TRBJ2-1	few	.	TRBV3-1	TGTGCCAGCAGCCACCCGGTGAACAATGAGCAGTTCTTC	CASSHPVNNEQFF
TRBJ2-3	.	TRBD2	TRBV27	TGTGCCAGCAGTTTGCGGGGGGCCCTGACAGATACGCAGTATTTT	CASSLRGALTDTQYF
TRBJ2-7	.	TRBD2	TRBV7-8	TGTGCCAGCAGCTTATTAGTAGCGGGGTCCTACGAGCAGTACTTC	CASSLLVAGSYEQYF
TRBJ2-6	.	.	TRBV11-2	TGTGCCAGCAGCTCCCGGCGGATAGTGGGGCTGGAAGGGGCCAACGTCCTGACTTTC	CASSSRRIVGLEGANVLTF
TRBJ2-1	.	.	TRBV15	TGTGCCACCAGCCCCCGGACGCTAACCTACAATGAGCAGTTCTTC	CATSPRTLTYNEQFF
TRBJ2-5	.	TRBD1	TRBV6-5	TGTGCCAGCAGCCCCGGGACAGGGCGAGAGACCCAGTACTTC	CASSPGTGRETQYF
TRBJ2-1	.	.	TRBV15	TGTGCCACCAGCAGAGATCGAGAGCAGTTCTTC	CATSRDREQFF
TRBJ2-3	many	.	TRBV7-7	TGTGCCAGCAGCTTAGATCCGGGTCGGACGCAGTATTTT	CASSLDPGRTQYF
TRBJ2-5	.	TRBD2	TRBV5-4	TGTGCCAGCAGCGCACAACTAGCGGGAGCCGATGAGCAGTACTTC	CASSAQLAGADEQYF
TRBJ2-6	few	.	TRBV29-1	TGCAGCGTTCAGGGTGGGGCTGGAGGCAACGTCCTGACTTTC	CSVQGGAGGNVLTF
TRBJ1-1	few	.	TRBV6-6	TGTGCCAGCACTCCAAGGGGAGTGAACACTGAAGCTTTCTTT	CASTPRGVNTEAFF
TRBJ2-3	.	TRBD2	TRBV20-1	TGCAGTGCTATCTCCTTCCGGGAGGGAACAGATACGCAGTATTTT	CSAISFREGTDTQYF
TRBJ2-2	many	TRBD2	TRBV24-1	TGTGCCACCAGTGATTCGCTAGCGGGAGGAAAACGCGGGGAGCTGTTTTTT	CATSDSLAGGKRGELFF
TRBJ2-1	.	.	TRBV6-5	TGTGCCAGCAGTTACTTGTCCTCTATCAATGAGCAGTTCTTC	CASSYLSSINEQFF
TRBJ1-2	few	.	TRBV29-1	TGCAGCGTTGGTGGAGGGAATGATTTGGGTGGCTACACCTTC	CSVGGGNDLGGYTF
TRBJ2-7	.	TRBD2	TRBV18	TGTGCCAGCTCACCACGGCCGTCACTAGCGGGACCGAGCTCCTACGAGCAGTACTTC	CASSPRPSLAGPSSYEQYF
TRBJ2-5	.	TRBD2	TRBV20-1	TGCAGTGCAGCCCCCCTAGCGGGAGTAGAGACCCAGTACTTC	CSAAPLAGVETQYF
TRBJ2-5	few	.	TRBV20-1	TGCAGTGCTAGAGATAGGGCAAGGTTGAGAAGGGGAGGAGAGACCCAGTACTTC	CSARDRARLRRGGETQYF
TRBJ2-6	.	.	TRBV4-3	TGCGCCAGCGGCCAAGGTGCGAGTTCCTCCTCTGGGGCCAACGTCCTGACTTTC	CASGQGASSSSGANVLTF
TRBJ2-3	few	.	TRBV7-9	TGTGCCAGCAGCAAACGTCCCGGGCAGTTTAGTACAGATACGCAGTATTTT	CASSKRPGQFSTDTQYF
TRBJ1-4	few	.	TRBV4-2	TGTGCCAGCAGCAGGGTGCCAGGGGATGAAAAACTGTTTTTT	CASSRVPGDEKLFF